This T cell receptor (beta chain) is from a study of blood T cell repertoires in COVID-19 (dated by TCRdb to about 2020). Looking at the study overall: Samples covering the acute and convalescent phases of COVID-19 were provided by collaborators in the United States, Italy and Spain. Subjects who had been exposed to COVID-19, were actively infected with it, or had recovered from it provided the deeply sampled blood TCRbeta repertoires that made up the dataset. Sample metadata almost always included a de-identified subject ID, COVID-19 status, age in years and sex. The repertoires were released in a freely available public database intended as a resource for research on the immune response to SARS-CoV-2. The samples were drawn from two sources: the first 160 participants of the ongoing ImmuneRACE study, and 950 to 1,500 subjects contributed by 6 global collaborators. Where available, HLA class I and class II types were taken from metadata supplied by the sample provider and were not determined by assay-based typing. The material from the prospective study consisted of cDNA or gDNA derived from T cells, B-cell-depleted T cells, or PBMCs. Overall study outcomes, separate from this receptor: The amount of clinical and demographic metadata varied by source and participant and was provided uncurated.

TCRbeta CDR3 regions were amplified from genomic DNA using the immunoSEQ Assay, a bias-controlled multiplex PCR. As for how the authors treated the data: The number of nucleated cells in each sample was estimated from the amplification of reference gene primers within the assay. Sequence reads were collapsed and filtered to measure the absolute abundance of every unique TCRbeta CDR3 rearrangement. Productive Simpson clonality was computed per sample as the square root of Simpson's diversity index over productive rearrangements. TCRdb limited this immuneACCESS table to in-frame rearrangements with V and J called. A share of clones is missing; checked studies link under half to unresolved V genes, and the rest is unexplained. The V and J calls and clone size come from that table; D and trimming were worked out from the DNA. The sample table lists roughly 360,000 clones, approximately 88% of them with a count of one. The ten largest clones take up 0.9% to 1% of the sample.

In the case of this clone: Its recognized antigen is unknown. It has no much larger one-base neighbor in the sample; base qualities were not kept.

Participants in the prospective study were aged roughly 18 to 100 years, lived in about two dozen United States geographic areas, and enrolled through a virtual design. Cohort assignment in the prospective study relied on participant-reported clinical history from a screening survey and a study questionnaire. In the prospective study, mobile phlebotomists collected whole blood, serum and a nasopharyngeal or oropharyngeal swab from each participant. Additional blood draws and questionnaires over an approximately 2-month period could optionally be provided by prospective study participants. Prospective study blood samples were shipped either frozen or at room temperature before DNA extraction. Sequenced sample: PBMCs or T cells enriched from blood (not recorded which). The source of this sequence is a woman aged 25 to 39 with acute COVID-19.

The nucleotide sequence reads as follows: TGTGCCAGCAGCGACAGGATCTATGGCTACACCTTC. It codes for CASSDRIYGYTF. The receptor chain draws on TRBV3-1 (or the pseudogene TRBV3-2) and TRBJ1-2, and possibly TRBD1, on 6 matching bases. Its CDR3 holds 12 amino acids, cysteine through phenylalanine. This entry keeps only the CDR3 DNA: 36 bases, framed from base 1. V is reduced by 5 bases and J by 4 bases, leaving a spacing of 8 bases between them. Looking up the germline V gene (reference sequence) yields CDR1 LGHDT and CDR2 YNNKEL.